The rows below give T cell receptor beta chains drawn from one sample of a study of response to subunit inactivated influenza vaccine. TCRdb passed the RT-PCR reads through MiXCR, listing each CDR3 protein once. This table holds roughly 180,000 distinct CDR3 sequences, 9.2% found once. The sample was non-naive T cells sorted from PBMCs, taken on the day of vaccination. These receptors all come from a man aged 50 or older who received an inactivated influenza vaccine. CDR3s include the opening cysteine and the closing phenylalanine or tryptophan. Fields, in order: J gene, V gene, D gene, clone size, CDR3 DNA, CDR3 protein. A D gene is named only where the DNA matches it firmly. Clone size is not always given. Where it is, it says once, few, many or a class for expanded clones.

j_gene: TRBJ2-2; v_gene: TRBV2; d_gene: TRBD1; abundance: few; CDR3nt: TGTGCCAGCAGTGAAGCGCCGGGACAGGGGAACACCGGGGAGCTGTTTTTT; CDR3aa: CASSEAPGQGNTGELFF
j_gene: TRBJ2-3; v_gene: TRBV5-1; d_gene: NA; abundance: many; CDR3nt: TGCGCCAGCAGCCGGGGGAGCCCGGATACGCAGTATTTT; CDR3aa: CASSRGSPDTQYF
j_gene: TRBJ2-7; v_gene: TRBV20-1; d_gene: TRBD2; abundance: NA; CDR3nt: TGCAGTGCTAGAGATAGGGCTAGCGGGAGCCTAAACTCCTACGAGCAGTACTTC; CDR3aa: CSARDRASGSLNSYEQYF
j_gene: TRBJ1-1; v_gene: TRBV29-1; d_gene: NA; abundance: many; CDR3nt: TGCAGCGTAAACAGCATGAACACTGAAGCTTTCTTT; CDR3aa: CSVNSMNTEAFF
j_gene: TRBJ2-3; v_gene: TRBV3-1; d_gene: NA; abundance: many; CDR3nt: TGTGCCAGCAGCCAAGGAGATGTCACGCAGTATTTT; CDR3aa: CASSQGDVTQYF
j_gene: TRBJ2-7; v_gene: TRBV20-1; d_gene: NA; abundance: few; CDR3nt: TGCAGTGCCCGAAGGGGAATGAGCTCCTACGAGCAGTACTTC; CDR3aa: CSARRGMSSYEQYF
j_gene: TRBJ2-3; v_gene: TRBV5-6; d_gene: NA; abundance: NA; CDR3nt: TGTGCCAGCAGTTCCGGGACTAGCACAGATACGCAGTATTTT; CDR3aa: CASSSGTSTDTQYF
j_gene: TRBJ1-5; v_gene: TRBV6-5; d_gene: NA; abundance: NA; CDR3nt: TGTGCCAGCAGTTACTCTACGGTGAACAATCAGCCCCAGCATTTT; CDR3aa: CASSYSTVNNQPQHF
j_gene: TRBJ1-3; v_gene: TRBV12-3/TRBV12-4; d_gene: TRBD1; abundance: many; CDR3nt: TGTGCCAGCAGTTCGACAGGGCCTGGAAACACCATATATTTT; CDR3aa: CASSSTGPGNTIYF
j_gene: TRBJ2-7; v_gene: TRBV5-1; d_gene: NA; abundance: few; CDR3nt: TGCGCCAGCAGCTTGGATCCGGGGAGTGGGTTTAGGCAGTACTTC; CDR3aa: CASSLDPGSGFRQYF
j_gene: TRBJ1-1; v_gene: TRBV4-3; d_gene: NA; abundance: many; CDR3nt: TGCGCCAGCAGCCAAGATATGGGGGTGACTGAAGCTTTCTTT; CDR3aa: CASSQDMGVTEAFF
j_gene: TRBJ2-5; v_gene: TRBV4-3; d_gene: NA; abundance: many; CDR3nt: TGCGCCAGCAGCCAAGATCGCCAGGCCCAGTACTTC; CDR3aa: CASSQDRQAQYF
j_gene: TRBJ2-2; v_gene: TRBV20-1; d_gene: NA; abundance: NA; CDR3nt: TGCAGTGCTAGAGGTTGGACAGGCAGCGGGAGTTTCACCGGGGAGCTGTTTTTT; CDR3aa: CSARGWTGSGSFTGELFF
j_gene: TRBJ2-2; v_gene: TRBV7-2; d_gene: NA; abundance: NA; CDR3nt: TGTGCCAGCATCCAATCGGGGGCAGGCGGGGAGCTGTTTTTT; CDR3aa: CASIQSGAGGELFF
j_gene: TRBJ1-1; v_gene: TRBV7-2; d_gene: TRBD1; abundance: few; CDR3nt: TGTGCCAGCAGCTCGGACAGGGGGGCTGAAGCTTTCTTT; CDR3aa: CASSSDRGAEAFF
j_gene: TRBJ2-5; v_gene: TRBV12-3/TRBV12-4; d_gene: NA; abundance: many; CDR3nt: TGTGCCAGCAGTTTACGCCAGGGCGGGTCGCAGTACTTC; CDR3aa: CASSLRQGGSQYF
j_gene: TRBJ2-1; v_gene: TRBV27; d_gene: NA; abundance: many; CDR3nt: TGTGCCAGCAGAAGGGACTTGGGGTACAATGAGCAGTTCTTC; CDR3aa: CASRRDLGYNEQFF
j_gene: TRBJ2-3; v_gene: TRBV6-2/TRBV6-3; d_gene: NA; abundance: few; CDR3nt: TGTGCCAGCAGTTACTCGGTCAGAAAAACCACAGATACGCAGTATTTT; CDR3aa: CASSYSVRKTTDTQYF
j_gene: TRBJ2-3; v_gene: TRBV7-2; d_gene: NA; abundance: NA; CDR3nt: TGTGCCAGCACCCGATACGTGACTAGCACAGATACGCAGTATTTT; CDR3aa: CASTRYVTSTDTQYF
j_gene: TRBJ1-1; v_gene: TRBV12-3/TRBV12-4; d_gene: NA; abundance: many; CDR3nt: TGTGCCAGCTCACCACAGGGGAACACTGAAGCTTTCTTT; CDR3aa: CASSPQGNTEAFF
j_gene: TRBJ2-1; v_gene: TRBV6-4; d_gene: TRBD1; abundance: few; CDR3nt: TGTGCCAGCAGTCATGGACAGGGAGCCGAGCAGTTCTTC; CDR3aa: CASSHGQGAEQFF
j_gene: TRBJ2-7; v_gene: TRBV30; d_gene: TRBD2; abundance: few; CDR3nt: TGTGCCTGGAGTGTTGCGGGAGGGAACGAGCAGTACTTC; CDR3aa: CAWSVAGGNEQYF
j_gene: TRBJ1-2; v_gene: TRBV20-1; d_gene: NA; abundance: NA; CDR3nt: TGCAGTGCTAGACAGGGGTACGGCTACACCTTC; CDR3aa: CSARQGYGYTF
j_gene: TRBJ1-5; v_gene: TRBV15; d_gene: NA; abundance: NA; CDR3nt: TGTGCCACCAGCACCCCAGGGAGTCAGCCCCAGCATTTT; CDR3aa: CATSTPGSQPQHF
j_gene: TRBJ1-4; v_gene: TRBV7-2; d_gene: NA; abundance: many; CDR3nt: TGTGCCAGCAGCTTAAAGGCCAGGGCGAATGAAAAACTGTTTTTT; CDR3aa: CASSLKARANEKLFF
j_gene: TRBJ2-2; v_gene: TRBV20-1; d_gene: NA; abundance: many; CDR3nt: TGCAGTGCAGAGAAAGCCCTAGCAGGGGTCGGGGAGCTGTTTTTT; CDR3aa: CSAEKALAGVGELFF
j_gene: TRBJ2-3; v_gene: TRBV9; d_gene: NA; abundance: few; CDR3nt: TGTGCCAGCAGCGCCCTAGAGAGACCAGATACGCAGTATTTT; CDR3aa: CASSALERPDTQYF
j_gene: TRBJ2-5; v_gene: TRBV10-3; d_gene: NA; abundance: few; CDR3nt: TGTGCCATCAGTGAGTCGGGGGGTCCCGGAGAGACCCAGTACTTC; CDR3aa: CAISESGGPGETQYF
j_gene: TRBJ1-5; v_gene: TRBV20-1; d_gene: TRBD1; abundance: many; CDR3nt: TGCAGTGCTAGTTCTCCGGACAGGAGTCAGCCCCAGCATTTT; CDR3aa: CSASSPDRSQPQHF
j_gene: TRBJ2-2; v_gene: TRBV28; d_gene: NA; abundance: NA; CDR3nt: TGTGCCAGCAGTTTACCGGGGGCAGCTTCCACCGGGGAGCTGTTTTTT; CDR3aa: CASSLPGAASTGELFF
j_gene: TRBJ2-1; v_gene: TRBV20-1; d_gene: TRBD2; abundance: few; CDR3nt: TGCAGTGCGCTTCGACTAGCGGGAGTCATCGGCAATGAGCAGTTCTTC; CDR3aa: CSALRLAGVIGNEQFF
j_gene: TRBJ1-2; v_gene: TRBV3-1; d_gene: NA; abundance: many; CDR3nt: TGTGCCAGCAGCCAACAGGGTCGGGGTGGCTACACCTTC; CDR3aa: CASSQQGRGGYTF
j_gene: TRBJ2-7; v_gene: TRBV7-9; d_gene: TRBD1; abundance: NA; CDR3nt: TGTGCCAGCAGCCGCGGGACAGGGTTCAACGAGCAGTACTTC; CDR3aa: CASSRGTGFNEQYF
j_gene: TRBJ2-6; v_gene: TRBV6-2/TRBV6-3; d_gene: NA; abundance: many; CDR3nt: TGTGCCAGCAGTTACTCGAACCAGGCGAGCCCTGGGGCCAACGTCCTGACTTTC; CDR3aa: CASSYSNQASPGANVLTF
j_gene: TRBJ2-1; v_gene: TRBV11-2; d_gene: TRBD2; abundance: few; CDR3nt: TGTGCCAGCAGCCCCCGTTTGAGCGGGATCCTCTCCTACAATGAGCAGTTCTTC; CDR3aa: CASSPRLSGILSYNEQFF
j_gene: TRBJ2-3; v_gene: TRBV20-1; d_gene: NA; abundance: many; CDR3nt: TGCAGTGCTAGGAGGGGGGGCTTAACAGATACGCAGTATTTT; CDR3aa: CSARRGGLTDTQYF
j_gene: TRBJ2-3; v_gene: TRBV10-3; d_gene: TRBD1; abundance: few; CDR3nt: TGTGCCCTCTCCGGGACAGGGGGCTACGATACGCAGTATTTT; CDR3aa: CALSGTGGYDTQYF
j_gene: TRBJ2-6; v_gene: TRBV29-1; d_gene: NA; abundance: NA; CDR3nt: TGCGGCGTCCTCCGACATCAGGGGGCCAACGTCCTGACTTTC; CDR3aa: CGVLRHQGANVLTF
j_gene: TRBJ1-2; v_gene: TRBV7-9; d_gene: TRBD1; abundance: many; CDR3nt: TGTGCCAGCAACCTCGGGACAGGGCGGGTCTATGGCTACACCTTC; CDR3aa: CASNLGTGRVYGYTF
j_gene: TRBJ2-2; v_gene: TRBV5-1; d_gene: NA; abundance: many; CDR3nt: TGCGCCAGCAGCTTGTTCGGGCCGAACACCGGGGAGCTGTTTTTT; CDR3aa: CASSLFGPNTGELFF
j_gene: TRBJ2-1; v_gene: TRBV5-1; d_gene: NA; abundance: many; CDR3nt: TGCGCCAGCAGCGCCCGTGGCGGAGATGACAATGAGCAGTTCTTC; CDR3aa: CASSARGGDDNEQFF